This entry features one T cell receptor (beta chain) sequence. V was cut by 6 bases and J by 2 bases, with 14 bases left in between. Germline V CDR1 and CDR2: DFQATT, SNEGSKA (reference sequence). The CDR3 has 13 amino acids. This sample stems from a study of early T cells in non-severe SARS-CoV-2 infection. MiXCR, applied by TCRdb to the 5' RACE reads, yields one record per CDR3 protein. The sample has under 85,000 distinct CDR3 sequences; roughly a tenth are singletons. The V gene is TRBV20-1, the J gene TRBJ2-7; perhaps TRBD1 as D (5 bases). Sequenced: whole blood. This TCR derives from an adult who was a healthcare worker with PCR-confirmed SARS-CoV-2 infection or an uninfected control (not recorded which). The CDR3 loop reads CSARHGQTYEQYF. In nucleotides, the CDR3 is TGCAGTGCCCGTCACGGACAAACCTACGAGCAGTACTTC.